What follows is one T cell receptor (beta chain) and its context. The data stem from a study of cytotoxic CD8 clonotypes in ibrutinib-treated CLL. Overall study: Partial response occurred in roughly 25 patients and complete response in 2; at median approximately 65 months, approximately 14 remained remitted and about twelve progressed.

Germline V gene lookup returns CDR1 LNHNV and CDR2 YYDKDF (reference sequence). The CDR3 loop spans 13 amino acids. V lost 3 bases, J lost 2 bases, and 8 bases lay in between. Measured with immunoSEQ multiplex PCR; TCRdb has only the in-frame clones, and not every one. The sample lists under 30,000 clones, 76% occurring once. This specimen was PBMCs, taken after 36 months of ibrutinib treatment. The clonotype originates from a human donor with chronic lymphocytic leukemia. The chain uses TRBV15 and TRBJ2-7; D call uncertain. The DNA for the CDR3 is TGTGCCACCAGCAGCCAAACAGCCTACGAGCAGTACTTC. Its translation: CATSSQTAYEQYF. Variable domain in full (rest from reference TRBV15 and TRBJ2-7): DAMVIQNPRYQVTQFGKPVTLSCSQTLNHNVMYWYQQKSSQAPKLLFHYYDKDFNNEADTPDNFQSRRPNTSFCFLDIRSPGLGDTAMYLCATSSQTAYEQYFGPGTRLTVT.